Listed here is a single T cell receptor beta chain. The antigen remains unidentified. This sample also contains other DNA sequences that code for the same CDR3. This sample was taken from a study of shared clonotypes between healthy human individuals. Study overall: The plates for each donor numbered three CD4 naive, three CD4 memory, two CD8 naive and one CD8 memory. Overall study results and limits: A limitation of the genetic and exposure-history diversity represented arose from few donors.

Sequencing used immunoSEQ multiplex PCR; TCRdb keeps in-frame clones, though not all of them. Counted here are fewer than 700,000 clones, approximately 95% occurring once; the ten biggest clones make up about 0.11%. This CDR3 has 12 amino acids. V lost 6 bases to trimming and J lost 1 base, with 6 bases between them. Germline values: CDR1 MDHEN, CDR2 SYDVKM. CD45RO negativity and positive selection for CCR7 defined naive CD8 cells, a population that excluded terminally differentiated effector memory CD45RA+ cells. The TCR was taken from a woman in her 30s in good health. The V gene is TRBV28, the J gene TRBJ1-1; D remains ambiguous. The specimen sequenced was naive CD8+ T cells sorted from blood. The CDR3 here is CASSLGNTEAFF. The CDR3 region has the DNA TGTGCCAGCAGCCTGGGGAACACTGAAGCTTTCTTT.